This TCR beta chain stems from a study of graft-versus-host responses after intestinal transplantation. Turning to the study itself: For approximately three years after anti-thymocyte globulin induction, all recipients took tacrolimus and steroids.

The sample holds a few counts of this clone. Its specificity is unknown. The method was immunoSEQ multiplex PCR; TCRdb's version includes in-frame clones alone and lacks a portion of them. The sample yields 100,000 or so clones, approximately 90% seen once. Findings and limits, study-wide: Elevated graft-versus-host to host-versus-graft clonal ratios in allografts were recorded for patients with graft-donor T cell macrochimerism. GvH clones detected in recipient marrow included some appearing first in ileum or blood.

The CDR3 totals 14 residues. V shed 4 bases and J shed 10 bases, with 17 bases lying between them. CDR1 MNHNS and CDR2 SASEGT come from the germline V gene. This receptor was taken from a human donor who received an intestinal transplant. The chain recombines TRBV6-1 with TRBJ2-4; D is possibly TRBD2 (6 bases). The input for sequencing was unstimulated CD4+ T cells sorted from spleen or lymph node cells, taken before intestinal transplant. The CDR3 DNA follows: TGTGCCAGCAGTGGCCGGGACTTCGGTTTAATTCAGTACTTC. This gives the protein CASSGRDFGLIQYF.